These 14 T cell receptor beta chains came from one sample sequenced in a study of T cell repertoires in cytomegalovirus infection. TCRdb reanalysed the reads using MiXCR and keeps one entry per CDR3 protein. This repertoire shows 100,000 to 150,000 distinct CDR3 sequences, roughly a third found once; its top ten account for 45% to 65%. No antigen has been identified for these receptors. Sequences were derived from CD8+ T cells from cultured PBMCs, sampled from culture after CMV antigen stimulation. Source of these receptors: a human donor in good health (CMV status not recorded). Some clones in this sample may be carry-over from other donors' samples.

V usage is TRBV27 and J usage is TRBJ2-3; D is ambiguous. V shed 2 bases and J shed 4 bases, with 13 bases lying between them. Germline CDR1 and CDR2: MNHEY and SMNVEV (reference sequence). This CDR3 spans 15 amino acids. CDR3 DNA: TGTGCCAGCAGTTTAGTATACGTGGGTTCAGATACGCAGTATTTT. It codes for CASSLVYVGSDTQYF.

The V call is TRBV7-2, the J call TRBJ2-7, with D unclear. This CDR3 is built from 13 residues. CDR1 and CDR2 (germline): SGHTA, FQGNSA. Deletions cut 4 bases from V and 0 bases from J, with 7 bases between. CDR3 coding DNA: TGTGCCAGCAGCTCAGAAAGCTCCTACGAGCAGTACTTC. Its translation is CASSSESSYEQYF. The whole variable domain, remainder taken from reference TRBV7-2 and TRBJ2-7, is GAGVSQSPSNKVTEKGKDVELRCDPISGHTALYWYRQSLGQGLEFLIYFQGNSAPDKSGLPSDRFSAERTGGSVSTLTIQRTQQEDSAVYLCASSSESSYEQYFGPGTRLTVT.

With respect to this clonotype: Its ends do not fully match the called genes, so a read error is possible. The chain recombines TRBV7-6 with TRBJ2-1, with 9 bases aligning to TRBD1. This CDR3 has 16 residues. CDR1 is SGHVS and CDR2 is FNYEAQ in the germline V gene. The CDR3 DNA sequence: TGTGCTAGCAGCTTACGAACAGGGGGCAACGGGAATGAGCAGTTCTTC. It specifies CASSLRTGGNGNEQFF.

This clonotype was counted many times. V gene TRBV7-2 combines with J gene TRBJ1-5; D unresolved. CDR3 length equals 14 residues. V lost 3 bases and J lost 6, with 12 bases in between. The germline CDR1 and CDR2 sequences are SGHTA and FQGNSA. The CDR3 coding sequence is TGTGCCAGCAGCTTTAGGACGCAAAGTCAGCCCCAGCATTTT. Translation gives CASSFRTQSQPQHF.

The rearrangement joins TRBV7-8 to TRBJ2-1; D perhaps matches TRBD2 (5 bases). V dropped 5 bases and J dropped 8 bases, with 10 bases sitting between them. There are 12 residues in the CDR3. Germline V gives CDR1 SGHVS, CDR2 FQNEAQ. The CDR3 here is CASSPEGDEQFF. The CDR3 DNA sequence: TGTGCCAGCAGCCCCGAGGGCGATGAGCAGTTCTTC.

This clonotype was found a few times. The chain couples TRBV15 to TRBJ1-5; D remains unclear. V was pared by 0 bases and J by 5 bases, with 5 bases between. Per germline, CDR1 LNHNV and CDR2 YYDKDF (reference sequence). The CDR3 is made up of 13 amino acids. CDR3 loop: CATSRDRYQPQHF. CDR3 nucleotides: TGTGCCACCAGCAGAGATCGGTATCAGCCCCAGCATTTT. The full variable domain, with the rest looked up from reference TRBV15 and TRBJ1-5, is DAMVIQNPRYQVTQFGKPVTLSCSQTLNHNVMYWYQQKSSQAPKLLFHYYDKDFNNEADTPDNFQSRRPNTSFCFLDIRSPGLGDTAMYLCATSRDRYQPQHFGDGTRLSIL.

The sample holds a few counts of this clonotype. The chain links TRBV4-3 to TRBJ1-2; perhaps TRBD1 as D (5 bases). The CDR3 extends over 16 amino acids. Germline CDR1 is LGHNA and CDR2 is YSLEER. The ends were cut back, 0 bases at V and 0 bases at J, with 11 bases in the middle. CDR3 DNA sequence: TGCGCCAGCAGCCAAGACGGGACGGACTCTAACTATGGCTACACCTTC. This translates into CASSQDGTDSNYGYTF.

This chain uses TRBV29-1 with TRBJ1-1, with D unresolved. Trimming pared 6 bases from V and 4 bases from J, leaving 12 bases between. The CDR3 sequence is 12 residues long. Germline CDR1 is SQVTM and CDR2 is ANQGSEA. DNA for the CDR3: TGCAGCGTGCTTCATAGTGGCACTGAAGCTTTCTTT. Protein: CSVLHSGTEAFF.

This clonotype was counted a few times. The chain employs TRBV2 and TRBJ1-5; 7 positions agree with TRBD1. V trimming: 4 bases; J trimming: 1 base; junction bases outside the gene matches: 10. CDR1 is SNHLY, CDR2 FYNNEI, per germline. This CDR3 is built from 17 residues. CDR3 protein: CASSGGWGQSSNQPQHF. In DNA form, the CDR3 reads TGTGCCAGCAGTGGGGGTTGGGGACAGTCCAGCAATCAGCCCCAGCATTTT.

CDR3 sequence reads: CASSDLAVDSYNEQFF. The CDR3 bases are TGTGCCAGCAGTGATTTAGCGGTCGACTCCTACAATGAGCAGTTCTTC. This rearrangement joins TRBV6-2 or TRBV6-3 to TRBJ2-1; D may be TRBD2 (6 bases). V shed 5 bases and J shed 0 bases, with 14 bases lying between them. Germline CDR1 and CDR2: MNHEY and SVGEGT. The CDR3 is 16 amino acids.

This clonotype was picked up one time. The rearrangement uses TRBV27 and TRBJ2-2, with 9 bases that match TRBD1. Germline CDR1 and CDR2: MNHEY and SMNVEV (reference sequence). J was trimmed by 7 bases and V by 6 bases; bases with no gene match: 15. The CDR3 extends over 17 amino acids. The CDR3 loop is CASSSNTGGPNGGELFF. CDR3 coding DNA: TGTGCCAGCAGCTCAAATACAGGGGGCCCTAATGGCGGGGAGCTGTTTTTT.

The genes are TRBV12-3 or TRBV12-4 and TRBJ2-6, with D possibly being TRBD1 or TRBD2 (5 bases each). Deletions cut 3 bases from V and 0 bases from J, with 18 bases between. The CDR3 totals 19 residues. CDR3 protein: CASSFVLGDLSSGANVLTF. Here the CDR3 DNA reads TGTGCCAGCAGTTTCGTTTTGGGGGACCTTAGCTCTGGGGCCAACGTCCTGACTTTC.

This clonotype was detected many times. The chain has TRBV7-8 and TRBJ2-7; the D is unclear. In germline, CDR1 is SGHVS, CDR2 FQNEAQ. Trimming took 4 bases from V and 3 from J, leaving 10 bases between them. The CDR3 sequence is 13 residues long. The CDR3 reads CASSSGSNYEQYF. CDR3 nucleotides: TGTGCCAGCAGCTCCGGCAGCAACTACGAGCAGTACTTC.

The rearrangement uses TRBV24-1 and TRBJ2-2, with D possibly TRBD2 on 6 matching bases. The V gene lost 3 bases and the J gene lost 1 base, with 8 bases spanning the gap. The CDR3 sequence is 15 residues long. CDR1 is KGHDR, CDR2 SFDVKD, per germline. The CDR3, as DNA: TGTGCCACCAGTGATGGGGACTTGAACACCGGGGAGCTGTTTTTT. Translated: CATSDGDLNTGELFF.